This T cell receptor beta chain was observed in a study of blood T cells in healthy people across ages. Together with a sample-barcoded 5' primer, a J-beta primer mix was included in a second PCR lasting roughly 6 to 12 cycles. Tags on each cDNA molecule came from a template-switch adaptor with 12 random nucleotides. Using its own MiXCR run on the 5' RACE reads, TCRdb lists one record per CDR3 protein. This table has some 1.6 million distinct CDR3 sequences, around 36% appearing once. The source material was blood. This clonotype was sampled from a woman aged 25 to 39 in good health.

CDR3 sequence reads: CSAPRGGAHEQYF. Written as DNA, the CDR3 is TGCAGTGCTCCGCGGGGGGGCGCCCACGAGCAGTACTTC. V is TRBV20-1 and J is TRBJ2-7; TRBD2 matches 9 bases. J was trimmed by 5 bases and V by 5 bases; bases with no gene match: 7. This CDR3 spans 13 amino acids. The V gene's germline CDR1 is DFQATT and CDR2 SNEGSKA (reference sequence).